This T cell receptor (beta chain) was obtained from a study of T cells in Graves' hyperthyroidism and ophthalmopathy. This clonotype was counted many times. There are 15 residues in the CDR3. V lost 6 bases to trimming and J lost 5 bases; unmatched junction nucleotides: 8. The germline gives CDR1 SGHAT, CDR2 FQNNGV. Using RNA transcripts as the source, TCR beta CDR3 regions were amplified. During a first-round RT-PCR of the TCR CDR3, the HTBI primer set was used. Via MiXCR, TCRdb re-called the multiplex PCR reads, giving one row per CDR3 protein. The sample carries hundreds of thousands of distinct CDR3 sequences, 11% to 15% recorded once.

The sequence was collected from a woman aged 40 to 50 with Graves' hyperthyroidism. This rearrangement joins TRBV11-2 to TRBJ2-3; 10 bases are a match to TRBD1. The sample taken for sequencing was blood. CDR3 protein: CASRRPGTGEDTQYF. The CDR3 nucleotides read TGTGCCAGCAGACGCCCCGGGACAGGGGAAGATACGCAGTATTTT.